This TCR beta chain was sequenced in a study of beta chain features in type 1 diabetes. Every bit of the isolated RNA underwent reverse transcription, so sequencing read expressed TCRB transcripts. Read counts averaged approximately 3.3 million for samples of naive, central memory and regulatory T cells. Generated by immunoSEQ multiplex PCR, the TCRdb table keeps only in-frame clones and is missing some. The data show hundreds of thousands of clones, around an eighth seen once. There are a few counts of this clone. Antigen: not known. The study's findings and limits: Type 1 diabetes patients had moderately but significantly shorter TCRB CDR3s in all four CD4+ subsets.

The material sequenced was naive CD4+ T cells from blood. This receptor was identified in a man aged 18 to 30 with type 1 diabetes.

In DNA, the CDR3 is TGTGCCAGCAGTTACTCGAGTCAGGGAGAAGACTATGGCTACACCTTC. Protein sequence: CASSYSSQGEDYGYTF. The V and J genes are TRBV6-5 and TRBJ1-2; possible D gene TRBD1, 5 bases. Germline V gives CDR1 MNHEY, CDR2 SVGAGI. This CDR3 comprises 16 residues. The germline V and J ends were trimmed by 0 bases and 3 bases, with 14 bases remaining between them.